Below, 2 T cell receptor beta chains from the same sample are listed, as sequenced in a study of cytomegalovirus exposure and HLA in healthy donors. PCR was performed using 60 Vbeta and 13 Jbeta primers. Assay: immunoSEQ multiplex PCR; the TCRdb copy retains only in-frame clones and omits some. The table lists 150,000 to 180,000 clones, about 84% of them singletons. Sequencing input: PBMCs. The receptor set was obtained from a woman aged 40 to 50 in good health and CMV-seropositive.

J is TRBJ2-7 and V is TRBV6-1; unclear D gene. V was shortened by 6 bases and J by 2 bases, with 11 bases between the two germline ends. CDR1 is MNHNS and CDR2 is SASEGT in the germline V gene. This CDR3 has 13 amino acids. The chain's CDR3 is CASRTDTPYEQYF. For the CDR3, the DNA is TGTGCCAGCAGGACCGACACGCCCTACGAGCAGTACTTC.

The chain recombines TRBV25-1 with TRBJ2-1, with 10 bases aligning to TRBD2. The CDR3 is 17 residues long. The junction had 14 bases not matched to a gene; V was cut back by 5 bases and J by 7 bases. Germline-derived CDR1 and CDR2 are MGHDK and SYGVNS. CDR3 coding DNA: TGTGCCAGCAGTATAACGGGAGCGGGAGGGAATAGGAATGAGCAGTTCTTC. It is translated as CASSITGAGGNRNEQFF.